The next 10 T cell receptor beta chains were all read from a single sample in a study of CD8+ T cells in alopecia areata (dated by TCRdb to 2016 to 2018). This specimen's treatment or condition label, per the study, means: oral pan-JAK inhibitor, 5-10 mg twice daily. The protocol used for the library was the immunoSEQ multiplex PCR assay. RNA was extracted from all samples and reverse transcribed into cDNA, which served as template for TCR sequencing. TCRdb limited this immuneACCESS table to in-frame rearrangements with V and J called. A share of clones is missing; checked studies link under half to unresolved V genes, and the rest is unexplained. The sample table records about 100,000 clones; about 61% of these occur just once. The leading ten clones occupy roughly 15% of the sample. The source material was CD8+ T cells sorted from blood, sampled between weeks 55 and 65, from a patient treated with tofacitinib. All receptors come from a human donor with alopecia areata.

J is TRBJ2-5 and V is TRBV2; D gene uncertain. The CDR3 loop spans 12 amino acids. Germline-derived CDR1 and CDR2 are SNHLY and FYNNEI. With 4 bases removed from V and 5 bases from J, the gap between germline ends came to 8 bases. The CDR3: CASSVNVETQYF. CDR3 bases: TGTGCCAGCAGTGTTAACGTGGAGACCCAGTACTTC.

V is TRBV15 and J is TRBJ1-6; no firm D call. V gave up 0 bases and J gave up 11 bases, with 17 bases separating them. The CDR3 runs 16 residues. Per germline, CDR1 LNHNV and CDR2 YYDKDF (reference sequence). The CDR3 DNA follows: TGTGCCACCAGCAGAGATGGGGTTGTAGGTTTAGCACCCCTCCACTTT. Its translation is CATSRDGVVGLAPLHF.

This clone came up a few times. The rearrangement uses TRBV27 and TRBJ2-5, with a possible D match to TRBD1 (6 bases). The CDR3 has 13 amino acids. The ends were cut back, 5 bases at V and 11 bases at J, with 18 bases in the middle. Per the germline V gene, CDR1 is MNHEY and CDR2 is SMNVEV (reference sequence). DNA of the CDR3: TGTGCCAGCAGTCCTCAACAGGGACGGTCTCAGTACTTC. This gives the protein CASSPQQGRSQYF.

The CDR3, as DNA: TGTGCCAGCAGTGAGGCCACAGGGAACTATGGCTACACCTTC. It yields the protein CASSEATGNYGYTF. The J gene is TRBJ1-2, the V gene TRBV2; TRBD1 is a possible D gene (6 bases). In germline, CDR1 is SNHLY, CDR2 FYNNEI. The CDR3 consists of 14 residues. V shed 3 bases and J shed 2 bases, with 10 bases lying between them.

The chain uses TRBV30 and TRBJ1-1; D remains unclear. Germline V gives CDR1 GTSNPN, CDR2 SVGIG (reference sequence). The ends were cut back, 3 bases at V and 1 base at J, with 9 bases in the middle. The CDR3 length is 13 residues. This chain's CDR3 is CAWRTGPNTEAFF. CDR3 in DNA: TGTGCCTGGAGGACCGGGCCGAACACTGAAGCTTTCTTT.

The gene calls are TRBV19 and TRBJ2-5; perhaps TRBD1 as D (5 bases). The CDR3 covers 14 residues. The germline CDR1 and CDR2 sequences are LNHDA and SQIVND (reference sequence). V shed 1 base and J shed 3 bases, with 9 bases lying between them. The DNA of the CDR3 is TGTGCCAGTAGTATAGTTTCAGGGAAAGAGACCCAGTACTTC. This codes for CASSIVSGKETQYF.

This chain uses TRBV6-5 with TRBJ1-1, with D unclear. The V end was cut by 2 bases, the J end by 2 bases, with 6 bases between. CDR1 and CDR2 from the germline V gene are MNHEY and SVGAGI. CDR3 length: 13 amino acids. The CDR3 DNA sequence: TGTGCCAGCAGTTACCGGGCCAACACTGAAGCTTTCTTT. Translating it yields CASSYRANTEAFF.

This clone appeared once. The rearrangement uses TRBV4-1 and TRBJ2-3; no clear D. Germline lookup yields CDR1 MGHRA and CDR2 YSYEKL. This CDR3 has 14 amino acids. V gave up 1 base and J gave up 2 bases, with 7 bases separating them. CDR3 in amino acids: CASSQADYTDTQYF. DNA for the CDR3: TGCGCCAGCAGCCAAGCCGATTACACAGATACGCAGTATTTT.

The rearrangement joins TRBV7-9 to TRBJ2-1; 12 bases fit TRBD2. With 4 bases clipped from V and 4 bases from J, the junction kept 8 bases outside the gene matches. The CDR3 sequence is 17 residues long. The germline V gene encodes CDR1 SEHNR and CDR2 FQNEAQ (reference sequence). DNA of the CDR3: TGTGCCAGCAGCTCAGCGACTAGCGGGGGTGATTACAATGAGCAGTTCTTC. It encodes CASSSATSGGDYNEQFF. The full variable domain, with the rest looked up from reference TRBV7-9 and TRBJ2-1, is DTGVSQNPRHKITKRGQNVTFRCDPISEHNRLYWYRQTLGQGPEFLTYFQNEAQLEKSRLLSDRFSAERPKGSFSTLEIQRTEQGDSAMYLCASSSATSGGDYNEQFFGPGTRLTVL.

CDR3 residues: CASSFLEGLPNYGYTF. The CDR3 nucleotides read TGTGCCAGCAGTTTCTTGGAGGGGCTTCCAAACTATGGCTACACCTTC. The chain uses TRBV27 and TRBJ1-2, with D perhaps matching TRBD1 (5 bases). CDR1 MNHEY and CDR2 SMNVEV come from the germline V gene (reference sequence). The CDR3 has 16 amino acids. V was shortened by 3 bases and J by 2 bases, with 16 bases between the two germline ends.